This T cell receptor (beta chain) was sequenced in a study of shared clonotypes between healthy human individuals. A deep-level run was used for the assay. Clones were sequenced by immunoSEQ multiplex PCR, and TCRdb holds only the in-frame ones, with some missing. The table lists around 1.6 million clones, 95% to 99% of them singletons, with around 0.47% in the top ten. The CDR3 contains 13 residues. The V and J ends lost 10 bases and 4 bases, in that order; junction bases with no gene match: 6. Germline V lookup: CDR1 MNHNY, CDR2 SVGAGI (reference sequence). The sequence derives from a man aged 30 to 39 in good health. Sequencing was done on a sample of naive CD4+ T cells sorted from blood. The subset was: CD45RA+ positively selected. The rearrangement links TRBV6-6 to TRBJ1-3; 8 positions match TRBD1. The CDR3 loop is CATGQGAGNTIYF. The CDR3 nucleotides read TGTGCCACTGGACAGGGAGCCGGAAACACCATATATTTT.